The clone carrying this T cell receptor beta chain was recorded many times. Antigen: not known. The data are from a study of T-cell reconstitution after alpha-beta-depleted transplantation in children. General study points: Surviving recipient cells, namely T cells and thymic progenitors, were the source of high day-60 TCRbeta diversity in some patients. Reportedly, alpha-beta T cells present about two months post-transplant originated from several hundred expanded clones of graft origin. By one year post-transplant, T-cell counts and diversity largely arose from T cells that were newly produced.

The CDR3 contains 14 residues. V was clipped by 0 bases and J by 0 bases, with 5 bases between them. Germline CDR1 reads MNHEY; CDR2 reads SVGAGI. A library of TCRbeta sequences, prepared with unique molecular identifiers, was generated. TCRdb fed the PCR reads into MiXCR, producing one record per CDR3 protein. There are 200,000 to 250,000 distinct CDR3 sequences in the sample; approximately 11% occur only once, and 28% lies in the top ten. The specimen comprised PBMCs, sampled before TCRalphabeta/CD19-depleted stem cell transplant. This TCR came from a child under two years old with acute myeloid leukemia, due to receive a stem cell transplant. This chain connects TRBV6-5 to TRBJ1-1; D remains ambiguous. The CDR3 region has the DNA TGTGCCAGCAGTTACTCGAGCCTGAACACTGAAGCTTTCTTT. Its protein is CASSYSSLNTEAFF.